This TCR beta chain was found in a study of STAT5B mutations in CD4+ large granular lymphocyte leukemia. Sequencing was performed with immunoSEQ multiplex PCR; in TCRdb, only in-frame clones are kept and a portion is missing. The table records 30,000 to 40,000 clones, more than 55% of them present only once. Germline CDR1 SGHRS, CDR2 YFSETQ. Trimming took 3 bases from V and 1 from J; bases not matched to a gene: 0. The CDR3 extends over 14 amino acids. The study, taken as a whole, reports: Main leukemic clonotypes were patient-specific, but 25% appeared at low frequency elsewhere.

A remark on this clone: The antigen remains undetermined.

The sequence derives from a human donor in good health. The material sequenced was CD4+ T cells from blood buffy coats. The chain carries TRBV5-1 and TRBJ2-7, with TRBD1 matching over 11 bases. The CDR3: CASSWDRGSYEQYF. The DNA of the CDR3 is TGCGCCAGCAGCTGGGACAGGGGGTCCTACGAGCAGTACTTC.